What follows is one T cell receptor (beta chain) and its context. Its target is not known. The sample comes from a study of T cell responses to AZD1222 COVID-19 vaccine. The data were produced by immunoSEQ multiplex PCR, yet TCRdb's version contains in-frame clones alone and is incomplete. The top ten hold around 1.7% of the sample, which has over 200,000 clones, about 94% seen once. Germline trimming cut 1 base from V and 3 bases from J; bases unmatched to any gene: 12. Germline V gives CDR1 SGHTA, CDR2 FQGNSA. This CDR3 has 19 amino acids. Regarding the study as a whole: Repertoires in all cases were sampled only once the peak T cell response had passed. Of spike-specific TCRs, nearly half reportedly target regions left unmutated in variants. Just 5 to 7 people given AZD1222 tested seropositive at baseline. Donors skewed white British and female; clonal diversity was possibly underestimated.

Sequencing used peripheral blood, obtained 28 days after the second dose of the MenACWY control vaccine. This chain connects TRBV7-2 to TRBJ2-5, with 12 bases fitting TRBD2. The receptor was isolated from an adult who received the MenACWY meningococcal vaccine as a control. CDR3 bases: TGTGCCAGCAGCTTAGGTCGCCGGCTAGCGGGGGGGCCGGAAGAGACCCAGTACTTC. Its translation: CASSLGRRLAGGPEETQYF.